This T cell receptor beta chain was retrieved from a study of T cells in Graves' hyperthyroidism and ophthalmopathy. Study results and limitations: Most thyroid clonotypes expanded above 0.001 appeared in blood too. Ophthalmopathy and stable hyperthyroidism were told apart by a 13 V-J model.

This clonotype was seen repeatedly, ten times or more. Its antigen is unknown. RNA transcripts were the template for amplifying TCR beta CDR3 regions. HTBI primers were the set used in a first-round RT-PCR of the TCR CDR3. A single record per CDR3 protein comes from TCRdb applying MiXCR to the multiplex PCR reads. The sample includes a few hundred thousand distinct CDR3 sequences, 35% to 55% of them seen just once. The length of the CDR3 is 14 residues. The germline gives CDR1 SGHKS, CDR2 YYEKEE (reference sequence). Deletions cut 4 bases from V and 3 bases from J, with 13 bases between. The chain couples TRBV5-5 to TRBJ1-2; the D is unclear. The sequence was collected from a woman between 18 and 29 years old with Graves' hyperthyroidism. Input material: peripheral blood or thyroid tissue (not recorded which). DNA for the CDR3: TGTGCCAGCAGCCAACGACAATTCGACTATGGCTACACCTTC. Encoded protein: CASSQRQFDYGYTF.